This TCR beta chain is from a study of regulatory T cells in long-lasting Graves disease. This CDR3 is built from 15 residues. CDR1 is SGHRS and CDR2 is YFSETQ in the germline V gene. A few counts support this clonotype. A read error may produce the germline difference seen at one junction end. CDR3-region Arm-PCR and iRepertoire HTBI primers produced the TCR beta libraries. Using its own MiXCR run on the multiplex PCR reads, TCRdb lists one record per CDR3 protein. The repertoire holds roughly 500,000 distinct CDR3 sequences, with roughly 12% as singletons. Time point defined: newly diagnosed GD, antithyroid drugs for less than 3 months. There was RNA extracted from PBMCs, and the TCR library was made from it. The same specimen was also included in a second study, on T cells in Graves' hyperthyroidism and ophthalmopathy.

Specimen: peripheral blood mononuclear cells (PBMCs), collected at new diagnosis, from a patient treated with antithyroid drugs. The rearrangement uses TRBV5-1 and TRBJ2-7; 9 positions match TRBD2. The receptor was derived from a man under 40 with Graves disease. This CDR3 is CTSSLGGTSRSEQYF. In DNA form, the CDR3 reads TGCACCAGCAGCTTGGGCGGGACTAGCCGGTCCGAGCAGTACTTC.